Listed below are T cell receptor beta chains from one sample, sequenced in a study of blood T cells in healthy people across ages. Each CDR3 protein is one row after TCRdb ran MiXCR on the 5' RACE reads. The sample contains some 1.7 million distinct CDR3 sequences, 25% to 30% of which appear only once. Specimen: blood. These receptors all stem from a woman in her 30s in good health. Each CDR3 is given with its conserved first and last residue. D genes are given only for firm matches. Some rows have no size entry. The others give once, few or many, or a class for an expanded clone.

TRBJ1-2 | TRBD1 | TRBV12-3/TRBV12-4 | NA | CAIDSQGARGYTF | TGTGCCATTGATTCACAGGGGGCGCGGGGCTACACCTTC
TRBJ2-5 | NA | TRBV3-1 | NA | CASSPTGTEYAGQYF | TGTGCCAGCAGCCCTACCGGGACAGAATACGCGGGGCAGTACTTC
TRBJ1-4 | NA | TRBV5-1 | NA | CASSLYYGDEKLFF | TGCGCCAGCAGCCTATATTACGGGGATGAAAAACTGTTTTTT
TRBJ2-5 | NA | TRBV2 | NA | CASSGGSLVRKETQYF | TGTGCCAGCAGTGGGGGGTCGCTGGTCCGAAAAGAGACCCAGTACTTC
TRBJ2-3 | NA | TRBV6-1 | few | CASSEGTDRREAGSTDTQYF | TGTGCCAGCAGTGAGGGGACAGACCGAAGGGAAGCGGGTAGCACAGATACGCAGTATTTT
TRBJ2-3 | TRBD1 | TRBV20-1 | NA | CSARDTGGTDTQYF | TGCAGTGCTAGAGATACAGGGGGCACAGATACGCAGTATTTT
TRBJ1-5 | NA | TRBV12-3/TRBV12-4 | few | CASSSTGLQPQHF | TGTGCCAGCAGTTCCACCGGGCTGCAGCCCCAGCATTTT
TRBJ1-5 | TRBD1 | TRBV5-6 | NA | CASSRRQGGTYSNQPQHF | TGTGCCAGCAGCCGACGACAGGGGGGAACTTATAGCAATCAGCCCCAGCATTTT
TRBJ2-7 | NA | TRBV6-2/TRBV6-3 | NA | CASSDGPGYEQYF | TGTGCCAGCAGTGACGGTCCGGGCTACGAGCAGTACTTC
TRBJ1-3 | NA | TRBV18 | NA | CASSDSANTIYF | TGTGCCAGCTCAGACAGCGCGAACACCATATATTTT
TRBJ2-4 | TRBD1 | TRBV12-3/TRBV12-4 | many | CASSLRGTGFGQYF | TGTGCCAGCAGTTTAAGGGGGACAGGGTTTGGGCAGTACTTC
TRBJ2-3 | TRBD2 | TRBV6-1 | few | CASMGLAGVSSTDTQYF | TGTGCCAGCATGGGACTAGCGGGAGTCTCTAGCACAGATACGCAGTATTTT
TRBJ2-2 | TRBD2 | TRBV25-1 | few | CASSDRLAGDAGELFF | TGTGCCAGCAGTGATCGACTAGCGGGGGACGCCGGGGAGCTGTTTTTT
TRBJ2-1 | TRBD2 | TRBV12-5 | NA | CASGGAGGPYEQFF | TGTGCTAGTGGGGGAGCGGGAGGGCCTTATGAGCAGTTCTTC
TRBJ2-5 | TRBD1 | TRBV27 | NA | CASSYTGGHNEQYF | TGTGCCAGCAGTTATACAGGGGGGCACAATGAGCAGTACTTC
TRBJ2-5 | TRBD2 | TRBV7-9 | NA | CASSFGTSGKETQYF | TGTGCCAGCAGCTTCGGGACTAGCGGGAAAGAGACCCAGTACTTC
TRBJ2-1 | NA | TRBV6-1 | NA | CASIEGPNNEQFF | TGTGCCAGCATAGAGGGGCCGAACAATGAGCAGTTCTTC
TRBJ1-3 | TRBD1 | TRBV3-1 | NA | CASSLLQGTSGNTIYF | TGTGCCAGCAGTCTATTACAGGGGACCTCTGGAAACACCATATATTTT
TRBJ2-5 | NA | TRBV11-2 | NA | CASSSPARETQYF | TGTGCCAGCAGCTCCCCCGCCCGGGAGACCCAGTACTTC
TRBJ2-3 | TRBD2 | TRBV7-9 | NA | CASRPGLAFVADTQYF | TGTGCCAGCAGACCGGGACTAGCGTTTGTCGCAGATACGCAGTATTTT
TRBJ2-7 | TRBD2 | TRBV20-1 | once | CSARGSGSPNEQYF | TGCAGTGCTAGAGGTAGCGGGAGTCCCAATGAGCAGTACTTC
TRBJ1-2 | NA | TRBV3-1 | NA | CASSQAPGASGYTF | TGTGCCAGCAGCCAAGCTCCGGGGGCGAGTGGCTACACCTTC
TRBJ1-4 | NA | TRBV5-1 | few | CASSPRTASTNEKLFF | TGCGCCAGCAGCCCCCGAACAGCATCAACTAATGAAAAACTGTTTTTT
TRBJ2-7 | NA | TRBV20-1 | few | CSARDDSLYPYEQYF | TGCAGTGCTAGAGATGATAGTCTATATCCCTACGAGCAGTACTTC
TRBJ2-1 | TRBD2 | TRBV3-1 | NA | CASSQSAGGTWDEQFF | TGTGCCAGCAGCCAAAGCGCGGGGGGTACTTGGGATGAGCAGTTCTTC
TRBJ1-4 | NA | TRBV11-2 | NA | CASSLHGGEEKLFF | TGTGCCAGCAGCTTACACGGCGGAGAGGAAAAACTGTTTTTT
TRBJ2-7 | NA | TRBV6-2/TRBV6-3 | NA | CASRQWGTYEQYF | TGTGCCAGCAGGCAGTGGGGGACTTACGAGCAGTACTTC
TRBJ2-4 | NA | TRBV7-9 | NA | CASSFPLGDIQYF | TGTGCCAGCAGCTTCCCCCTTGGGGACATTCAGTACTTC